This T cell receptor beta chain was sequenced in a study of cytomegalovirus exposure and HLA in healthy donors. Notes on this clone: Its specificity is unknown.

Whole-study findings and limits: In a later analysis, a missense DCLRE1C variant was linked to TCR beta V- and J-gene trimming.

In the PCR, 60 Vbeta and 13 Jbeta primers were used. Here immunoSEQ multiplex PCR was the method, and the copy in TCRdb shows in-frame clones only, minus some. The table shows some 100,000 clones, with about four fifths occurring only once. This CDR3 is built from 12 residues. CDR1 is SGHAT, CDR2 FQNNGV, per germline. Trimming took 5 bases from V and 4 from J, leaving 8 bases between them. The material sequenced was PBMCs. This TCR was sampled from a female donor in good health and CMV-seropositive. The rearrangement links TRBV11-2 to TRBJ1-2, with D perhaps TRBD1 (6 bases). The CDR3 region is CASSPDSYGYTF. For the CDR3, the DNA is TGTGCCAGCAGCCCGGACAGCTATGGCTACACCTTC.